The present entry profiles one TCR beta chain with its context. The sample originates from a study of cytomegalovirus exposure and HLA in healthy donors. The PCR contained 60 Vbeta and 13 Jbeta primers. Data came from immunoSEQ multiplex PCR; TCRdb stores just in-frame clones and leaves some out. The sample carries 150,000 to 200,000 clones, approximately 80% recorded once. CDR1 SEHNR and CDR2 FQNEAQ come from the germline V gene (reference sequence). The CDR3 is 15 residues long. Trimming at V came to 5 bases and at J to 4 bases, leaving 6 bases not matched to a gene. This sequence joins TRBV7-9 and TRBJ2-4; 9 nucleotides match TRBD2. This TCR came from a man younger than 30 in good health and CMV-seronegative. The sample taken for sequencing was PBMCs. The CDR3, as DNA: TGTGCCAGCAGCCGAATTAGCGGGGGAAAAAACATTCAGTACTTC. It yields the protein CASSRISGGKNIQYF.